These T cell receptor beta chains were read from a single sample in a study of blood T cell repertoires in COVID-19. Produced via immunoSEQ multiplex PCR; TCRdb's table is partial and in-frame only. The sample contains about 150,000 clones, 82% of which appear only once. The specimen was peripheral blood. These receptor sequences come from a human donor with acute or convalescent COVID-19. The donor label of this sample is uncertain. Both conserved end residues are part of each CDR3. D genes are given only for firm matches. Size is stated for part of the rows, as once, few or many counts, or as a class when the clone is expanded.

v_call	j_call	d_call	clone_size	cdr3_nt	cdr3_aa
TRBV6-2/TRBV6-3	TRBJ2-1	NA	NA	TGTGCCAGCAGTTACCATCCAGGGGAGCAGTTCTTC	CASSYHPGEQFF
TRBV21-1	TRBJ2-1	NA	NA	TGTGCCAGCAGCAAAGTCGGTACAGGGGTCCCGAACAATGAGCAGTTCTTC	CASSKVGTGVPNNEQFF
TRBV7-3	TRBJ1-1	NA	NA	TGTGCCAGCAGCCTAGATGCAGGGTCCACTGAAGCTTTCTTT	CASSLDAGSTEAFF
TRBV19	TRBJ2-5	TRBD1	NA	TGTGCCAGTAGTATGGGACAGGGGGCTGGGGAGACCCAGTACTTC	CASSMGQGAGETQYF
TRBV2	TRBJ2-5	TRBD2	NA	TGTGCCAGCCGTCGGACTAGCGGATTTTTCCAAGAGACCCAGTACTTC	CASRRTSGFFQETQYF
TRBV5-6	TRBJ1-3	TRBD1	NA	TGTGCCAGCTTTCGAGGACAGGCTCTTGGAGGAAACACCATATATTTT	CASFRGQALGGNTIYF
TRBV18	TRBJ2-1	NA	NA	TGTGCCAGCTCACCACTCCAGACAGGAGCCAATGAGCAGTTCTTC	CASSPLQTGANEQFF
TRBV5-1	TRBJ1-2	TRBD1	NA	TGCGCCAGCAGCTCCACGACAGGGGACTATGGCTACACCTTC	CASSSTTGDYGYTF
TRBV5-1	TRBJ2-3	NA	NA	TGCGCCAGCAGCCCGGGAAGGGTTGTCACAGATACGCAGTATTTT	CASSPGRVVTDTQYF
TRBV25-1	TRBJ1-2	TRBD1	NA	TGTGCCAGCAGTGGCCAGGGGGCGCCTGGCTACACCTTC	CASSGQGAPGYTF
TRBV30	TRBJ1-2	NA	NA	TGTGCCTGGAGGCAGAACTATGGCTACACCTTC	CAWRQNYGYTF
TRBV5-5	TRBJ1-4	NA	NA	TGTGCCAGCAGCTTGGAAGGGGGGGGCGGTGAAAAACTGTTTTTT	CASSLEGGGGEKLFF
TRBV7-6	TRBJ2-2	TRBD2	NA	TGTGCCAGCAGTGGACTAGCGGGTCCTAACACCGGGGAGCTGTTTTTT	CASSGLAGPNTGELFF
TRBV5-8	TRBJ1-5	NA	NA	TGTGCCAGCAGCTTGTGGGAGTATAGCAATCAGCCCCAGCATTTT	CASSLWEYSNQPQHF
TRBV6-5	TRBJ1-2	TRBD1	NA	TGTGCCAGCAGCTTCCAGGGGGCGCTTGGGTATGGCTACACCTTC	CASSFQGALGYGYTF
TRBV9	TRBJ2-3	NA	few	TGTGCCAGCAGCGTATTGGAGATTGGCACAGATACGCAGTATTTT	CASSVLEIGTDTQYF